The TCR beta chain described here comes from a study of shared clonotypes between healthy human individuals. Study as a whole: Every donor yielded three CD4 naive, three CD4 memory, two CD8 naive and one CD8 memory plate.

Details on this clone: The antigen remains unidentified. Distinct nucleotide sequences in the sample also encode this CDR3.

Whole-study findings and limits: Naive subsets, compared against memory subsets, generally had larger estimated richness values.

Every contributor of samples was a Caucasian grown-up residing in Nashville, Tennessee. Trimming left V 5 bases short and J 6 bases short, with 5 bases between. Looked up from germline, CDR1 is LNHDA and CDR2 is SQIVND (reference sequence). The length of the CDR3 is 11 residues. Sequencing was performed with immunoSEQ multiplex PCR; in TCRdb, only in-frame clones are kept and a portion is missing. The table includes about 2 million clones, over 85% detected once. Sequenced: naive CD4+ T cells sorted from blood. As to subset: CD45RA+ positively selected. This receptor was taken from a man aged 18 to 29 in good health. The V gene is TRBV19, the J gene TRBJ2-1; D gene uncertain. The CDR3 DNA reads TGTGCCAGTAGTCGAGGCAATGAGCAGTTCTTC. Amino acid sequence: CASSRGNEQFF.